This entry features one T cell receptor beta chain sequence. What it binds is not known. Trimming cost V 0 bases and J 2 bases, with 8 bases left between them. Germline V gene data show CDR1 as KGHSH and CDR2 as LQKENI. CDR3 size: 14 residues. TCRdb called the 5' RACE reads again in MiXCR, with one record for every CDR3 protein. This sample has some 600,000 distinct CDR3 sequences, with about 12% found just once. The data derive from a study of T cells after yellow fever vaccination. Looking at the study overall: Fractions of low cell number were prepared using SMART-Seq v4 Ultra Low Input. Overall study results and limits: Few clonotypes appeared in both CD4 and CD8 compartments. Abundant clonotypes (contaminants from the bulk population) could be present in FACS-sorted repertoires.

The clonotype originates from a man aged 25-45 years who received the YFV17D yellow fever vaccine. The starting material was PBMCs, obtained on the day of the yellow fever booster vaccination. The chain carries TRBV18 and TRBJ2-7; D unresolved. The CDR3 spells CASSPPAKAYEQYF. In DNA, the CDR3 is TGTGCCAGCTCACCACCGGCGAAGGCCTACGAGCAGTACTTC. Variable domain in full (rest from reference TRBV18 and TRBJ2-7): NAGVMQNPRHLVRRRGQEARLRCSPMKGHSHVYWYRQLPEEGLKFMVYLQKENIIDESGMPKERFSAEFPKEGPSILRIQQVVRGDSAAYFCASSPPAKAYEQYFGPGTRLTVT.